The 16 T cell receptor beta chains below come from one sample, sequenced in a study of T cells in women clearing cervical HPV infection. The table came from immunoSEQ multiplex PCR; TCRdb's copy has only in-frame clones and leaves some out. This repertoire comprises around 46,000 clones; its ten largest clones make up 35%. Sequencing was carried out using blood buffy coat. These receptors were taken from a woman aged 18 to 75 with a cervical HPV16 infection that either progressed to CIN3+ or cleared (not recorded which).

CDR3 bases read: TGTGCCAGTAGTCCTGGACAGGGAAGCACGTACGAG. This gives the protein CASSPGQGSTYE. The full CDR3 protein reads CASSPGQGSTYEQYF. This chain links TRBV19 with TRBJ2-7, with TRBD1 matching over 8 bases. Sequencing ends 3 residues short of the CDR3 end; the germline J gene provides the rest. The CDR3 runs 15 residues. Germline lookup yields CDR1 LNHDA and CDR2 SQIVND (reference sequence). Trimming took 5 bases from V and 4 from J; bases not matched to a gene: 10.

Worth noting for this clone: The read stops 3 residues short of the end of the CDR3; the missing end is completed from the germline J gene. The V gene is TRBV19, the J gene TRBJ1-1; 9 nucleotides match TRBD1. CDR1 is LNHDA and CDR2 is SQIVND in the germline V gene (reference sequence). After removal of 4 bases from V and 1 base from J, the junction contained 1 base not matched to a gene. The CDR3 sequence is 14 residues long. The CDR3 DNA, read in part, is TGTGCCAGTAGTACGGGACAGGGGAACACTGAA. Encoded protein: CASSTGQGNTE. The CDR3 in full is CASSTGQGNTEAFF.

Note on this clone: The read terminates 3 residues before the CDR3 end, so the remaining end is supplied by the germline J gene. This chain connects TRBV7-2 to TRBJ1-2; a possible D gene is TRBD1 (5 bases). From germline, CDR1 is SGHTA and CDR2 FQGNSA. With 1 base removed from V and 4 bases from J, the gap between germline ends came to 7 bases. This CDR3 comprises 13 residues. The CDR3: CASSLVGGYGYTF. The sequenced part of the CDR3 DNA is TGTGCCAGCAGCTTAGTCGGGGGCTATGGC.

On this clone: The CDR3 is cut off 3 residues early in the read; its end comes from the germline J gene. The V gene is TRBV29-1, the J gene TRBJ1-2; D is possibly TRBD1 (5 bases). The V gene lost 4 bases and the J gene lost 6 bases, with 9 bases spanning the gap. The CDR3 is made up of 11 amino acids. Per germline, CDR1 SQVTM and CDR2 ANQGSEA. This CDR3 is CSVVGGDGYTF. The CDR3 bases that were read are TGCAGCGTTGTGGGAGGGGATGGC.

As concerns this clone: The read terminates 3 residues ahead of where the CDR3 ends, so the germline J gene completes it. V and J are TRBV11-2 and TRBJ2-7; TRBD2 aligns across 7 bases. The trim removed 3 bases at V and 3 bases at J, leaving 8 bases unmatched. Germline loops: CDR1 SGHAT, CDR2 FQNNGV. The CDR3 covers 15 residues. CDR3 DNA, as far as it was read: TGTGCCAGCAGCTTGGGGGGGAGCCGCCTCTACGAG. Protein: CASSLGGSRLYE. The entire CDR3 is CASSLGGSRLYEQYF.

A note on this clone: Read coverage stops 3 residues before the CDR3 terminus; the germline J gene supplies the remainder. The rearrangement uses TRBV29-1 and TRBJ2-5; 7 bases match TRBD1. Germline lookup yields CDR1 SQVTM and CDR2 ANQGSEA. This CDR3 region has 16 residues. V lost 5 bases, J lost 4 bases, and 16 bases stayed unmatched. This chain's CDR3 is CSVLGYLGQWGETQYF. CDR3 bases read: TGCAGCGTTTTGGGATATTTGGGACAGTGGGGAGAGACC.

On this clone: The read finishes 3 residues shy of the CDR3 end, and the germline J gene is used to complete it. The chain employs TRBV19 and TRBJ1-2; TRBD1 agrees at 8 bases. CDR3 length equals 14 residues. The V segment lost 4 bases and the J segment 2 bases; nucleotides outside the gene matches: 3. Germline lookup yields CDR1 LNHDA and CDR2 SQIVND (reference sequence). The CDR3 protein is CASSRTGSNYGYTF. The sequenced CDR3 bases are TGTGCCAGTAGTAGGACAGGGTCGAACTATGGC.

Concerning this clone itself: The CDR3 end lies 3 residues beyond the end of the read and is filled in from the germline J gene. The genes are TRBV4-1 and TRBJ2-5; TRBD1 might be the D (5 bases). Germline CDR1 MGHRA, CDR2 YSYEKL. This CDR3 comprises 13 residues. The ends were cut back, 6 bases at V and 5 bases at J, with 13 bases in the middle. The CDR3 is CASSSTGWETQYF. Incomplete CDR3 DNA: TGCGCCAGCAGTTCTACAGGTTGGGAGACC.

As regards this clone: From the germline J gene comes the end of the CDR3, since the read stops 3 residues before it. V is TRBV5-1 and J is TRBJ1-1; TRBD1 agrees at 7 bases. The CDR3 has 19 amino acids. Germline lookup yields CDR1 SGHRS and CDR2 YFSETQ. Losses at the gene ends were 4 bases for V and 0 bases for J; bases not matched to a gene: 18. CDR3 amino acids: CASSIRTGQLPYMNTEAFF. The CDR3 DNA, read in part, is TGCGCCAGCAGCATAAGAACGGGACAGCTTCCTTACATGAACACTGAA.

Concerning this clone: The CDR3 extends 3 residues past the end of the read, so its final part is completed from the germline J gene. The chain joins TRBV7-9 to TRBJ2-7, with D possibly TRBD1 on 6 matching bases. The V and J ends lost 3 bases and 3 bases respectively, with 15 bases between them. From germline, CDR1 is SEHNR and CDR2 FQNEAQ (reference sequence). The CDR3 consists of 15 residues. The covered CDR3 bases are TGTGCCAGCAGCTTCGCCAGGGGCGTAGGCTACGAG. Amino acids: CASSFARGVGYE. Given in full, the CDR3 is CASSFARGVGYEQYF.

About this clone: The read terminates 3 residues ahead of where the CDR3 ends, so the germline J gene completes it. The chain employs TRBV7-9 and TRBJ2-7; D remains unclear. The germline CDR1 and CDR2 sequences are SEHNR and FQNEAQ (reference sequence). This CDR3 spans 12 amino acids. V lost 3 bases and J lost 6, with 9 bases in between. The DNA read from the CDR3 is TGTGCCAGCAGCTTCGGGTCGGGCGAG. Translation gives CASSFGSGE. The full CDR3 protein is CASSFGSGEQYF.

This CDR3 reads CATSVGQIYGYTF. The part of the CDR3 DNA that was read is TGTGCCACCTCCGTCGGACAGATCTATGGC. This chain links TRBV19 with TRBJ1-2, with a tentative D call TRBD1 (6 bases). The CDR3 end lies 3 residues beyond the end of the read and is filled in from the germline J gene. The V end lost 10 bases, the J end lost 4 bases, and 16 bases lay between the germline ends. This CDR3 spans 13 amino acids. Germline loops: CDR1 LNHDA, CDR2 SQIVND (reference sequence).

Of note for this clone: From the germline J gene comes the end of the CDR3, since the read stops 3 residues before it. At the DNA level, this CDR3 is encoded by other sequences in the same sample as well. This rearrangement joins TRBV20-1 to TRBJ2-3; D perhaps matches TRBD2 (5 bases). The ends were cut back, 3 bases at V and 0 bases at J, with 7 bases in the middle. The length of the CDR3 is 13 residues. CDR1 is DFQATT, CDR2 SNEGSKA, per germline (reference sequence). The CDR3 loop is CSASGGSTDTQYF. CDR3 bases read: TGCAGTGCTAGTGGCGGGAGCACAGATACG.

Remarks on this clone: The observed sequence ends 3 residues before the CDR3 terminus, with the missing tail filled in from the germline J gene. The rearrangement joins TRBV2 to TRBJ2-3; D is possibly TRBD2 (7 bases). CDR1 SNHLY and CDR2 FYNNEI come from the germline V gene. The CDR3 runs to 14 residues. The CDR3 sequence: CASSGGGRIQPQYF. Incomplete CDR3 DNA: TGTGCCAGCAGTGGGGGGGGGCGGATTCAGCCG.

Comments on this clone: The read gets to within 3 residues of the CDR3 end, and the germline J gene fills in the rest. The chain uses TRBV7-3 and TRBJ2-2, with D maybe TRBD1 (6 bases). In germline, CDR1 is SGHTA, CDR2 FQGTGA. The CDR3 consists of 19 residues. Trimming stripped 1 base from V and 4 bases from J, with 22 bases between. The CDR3 reads CASSLKSGVEHRATGELFF. The part of the CDR3 DNA that was read is TGTGCCAGCAGCTTAAAATCAGGAGTGGAGCACAGGGCCACCGGGGAG.

The part of the CDR3 DNA that was read is TGTGCCAGCAGTGAGCGGGTCGATAACACCGGGGAG. Translation gives CASSERVDNTGE. Given in full, the CDR3 is CASSERVDNTGELFF. V usage is TRBV2 and J usage is TRBJ2-2; tentatively, D is TRBD2 (5 bases). Read sequence stops 3 residues before the CDR3 end, and the germline J gene provides the missing end. Trimming pared 3 bases from V and 2 bases from J, leaving 10 bases between. The CDR3 runs 15 residues. Per the germline V gene, CDR1 is SNHLY and CDR2 is FYNNEI.